This T cell receptor (beta chain) derives from a study of blood T cell repertoires in COVID-19. Using immunoSEQ multiplex PCR, the repertoire was profiled, and TCRdb retains in-frame clones only, with some absent. Seen here are 90,000 to 120,000 clones, approximately 79% observed once, and the top ten hold approximately 22%. CDR3 length: 14 amino acids. Germline loops: CDR1 SQVTM, CDR2 ANQGSEA. The junction had 4 bases not matched to a gene; V was cut back by 8 bases and J by 0 bases. The chain has TRBV29-1 and TRBJ2-3, with 11 bases that match TRBD2. This TCR came from an older man with active or convalescent COVID-19. The sample was peripheral blood. The CDR3 loop is CSTGTSGSTDTQYF. DNA for the CDR3: TGCAGCACCGGGACTAGCGGTAGCACAGATACGCAGTATTTT.